The TCR beta chain described here comes from a study of PD-1 blockade in classical Hodgkin lymphoma. Study conclusions and caveats: Whoever responded completely had baseline diversity much like that seen in newly diagnosed patients. After ASCT, patients who started nivolumab under 1 year later were excluded. Lower baseline TCR diversity was reported for newly diagnosed patients than for healthy donors.

In every patient, relapse followed autologous stem cell transplantation, while exposure to brentuximab vedotin differed. Data came from immunoSEQ multiplex PCR; TCRdb stores just in-frame clones and leaves some out. The table lists approximately 89,000 clones, over 70% of them singletons. Concerning this clone itself: Antigen unknown.

Losses at the gene ends were 2 bases for V and 1 base for J; bases not matched to a gene: 3. Germline V lookup: CDR1 SGHTA, CDR2 FQGTGA. CDR3 length: 16 residues. This clonotype was obtained from a human donor with classical Hodgkin lymphoma. The specimen comprised peripheral blood mononuclear cells (PBMCs), sampled at baseline. The V call is TRBV7-3, the J call TRBJ2-1; 9 bases fit TRBD2. Here the CDR3 DNA reads TGTGCCAGCAGCTTAGGACTAGCGCAATCCTACAATGAGCAGTTCTTC. This codes for CASSLGLAQSYNEQFF.